This T cell receptor (beta chain) was found in a study of blood T cell repertoires in COVID-19. On the study more broadly: Some COVID-19 samples were acute and others convalescent; all came from the United States, Italy and Spain. Nucleic acid was either cDNA or gDNA, and it came from T cells, B-cell-depleted T cells, or PBMCs.

Germline-derived CDR1 and CDR2 are LNHDA and SQIVND (reference sequence). V was clipped by 5 bases and J by 2 bases; unmatched bases: 5. CDR3 length: 15 amino acids. Study processing details: Scientists estimated how many nucleated cells there were by amplifying reference gene primers. The method was immunoSEQ multiplex PCR; TCRdb's version includes in-frame clones alone and lacks a portion of them. The V and J calls and clone size come from that table; D and trimming were worked out from the DNA. The sample has a few hundred thousand clones; about 84% are singletons. The rearrangement joins TRBV19 to TRBJ2-2; 7 positions match TRBD1. The sample comprised peripheral blood. The TCR comes from an elderly man with acute or convalescent COVID-19. In DNA, the CDR3 is TGTGCCAGTAGTGCCGGGACAGCAAACACCGGGGAGCTGTTTTTT. It is translated as CASSAGTANTGELFF.